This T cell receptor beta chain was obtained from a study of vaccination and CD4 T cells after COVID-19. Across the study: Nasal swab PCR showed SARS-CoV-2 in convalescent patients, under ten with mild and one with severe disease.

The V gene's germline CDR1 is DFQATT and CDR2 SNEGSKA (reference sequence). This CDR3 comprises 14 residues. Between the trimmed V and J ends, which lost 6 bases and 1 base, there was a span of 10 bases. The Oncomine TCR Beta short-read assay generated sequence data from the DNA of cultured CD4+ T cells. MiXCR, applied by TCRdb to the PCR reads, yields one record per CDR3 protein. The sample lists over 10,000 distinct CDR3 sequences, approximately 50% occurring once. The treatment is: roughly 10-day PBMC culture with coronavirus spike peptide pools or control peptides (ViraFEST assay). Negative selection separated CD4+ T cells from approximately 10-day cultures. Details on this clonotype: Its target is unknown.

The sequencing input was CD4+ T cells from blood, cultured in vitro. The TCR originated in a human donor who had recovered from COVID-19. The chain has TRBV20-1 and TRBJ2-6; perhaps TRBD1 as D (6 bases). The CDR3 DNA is TGCAGTGCAACAGGGTTATCTGGGGCCAACGTCCTGACTTTC. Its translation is CSATGLSGANVLTF.